This TCR beta chain was observed in a study of beta chain features in type 1 diabetes. Sorted cells reached over 98% purity in every population. V lost 1 base to trimming and J lost 4 bases; unmatched junction nucleotides: 2. The germline V gene has CDR1 SEHNR and CDR2 FQNEAQ (reference sequence). CDR3 length: 15 amino acids. The table lists this clone with a count of one. The antigen is undetermined. All of the isolated RNA was reverse transcribed, so expressed TCRB transcripts were sequenced. Repertoires were generated with immunoSEQ multiplex PCR, while TCRdb's copy carries only in-frame clones and drops some. The sample has more than 350,000 clones, 9.5% to 12% seen once; the top ten hold roughly 0.046%. Study-level results: For cells with high TCR expression, cDNA sequencing could yield over-representation.

The chain employs TRBV7-9 and TRBJ2-3; 10 nucleotides align to TRBD2. This clonotype was obtained from a woman aged 18 to 35 in good health. The sequenced sample consisted of naive CD4+ T cells from blood. The CDR3: CASSLGGLASDTQYF. CDR3 coding DNA: TGTGCCAGCAGCTTAGGGGGACTAGCGTCAGATACGCAGTATTTT.